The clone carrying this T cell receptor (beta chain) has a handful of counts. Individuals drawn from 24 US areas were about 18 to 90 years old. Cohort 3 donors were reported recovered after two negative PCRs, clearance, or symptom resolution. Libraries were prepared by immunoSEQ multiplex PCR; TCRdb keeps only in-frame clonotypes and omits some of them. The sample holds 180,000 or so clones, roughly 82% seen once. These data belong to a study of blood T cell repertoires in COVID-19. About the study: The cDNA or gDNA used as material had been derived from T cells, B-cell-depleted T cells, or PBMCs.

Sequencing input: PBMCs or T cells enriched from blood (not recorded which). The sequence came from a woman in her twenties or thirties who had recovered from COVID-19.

The CDR3 is CASSLGQGAGGYTF. CDR3 in DNA: TGTGCCAGCAGTTTAGGACAGGGGGCCGGTGGCTACACCTTC. The rearrangement joins TRBV6-5 to TRBJ1-2; 11 nucleotides agree with TRBD1. The CDR3 consists of 14 residues. In germline, CDR1 is MNHEY, CDR2 SVGAGI. V gave up 4 bases and J gave up 7 bases; unmatched junction bases: 5.